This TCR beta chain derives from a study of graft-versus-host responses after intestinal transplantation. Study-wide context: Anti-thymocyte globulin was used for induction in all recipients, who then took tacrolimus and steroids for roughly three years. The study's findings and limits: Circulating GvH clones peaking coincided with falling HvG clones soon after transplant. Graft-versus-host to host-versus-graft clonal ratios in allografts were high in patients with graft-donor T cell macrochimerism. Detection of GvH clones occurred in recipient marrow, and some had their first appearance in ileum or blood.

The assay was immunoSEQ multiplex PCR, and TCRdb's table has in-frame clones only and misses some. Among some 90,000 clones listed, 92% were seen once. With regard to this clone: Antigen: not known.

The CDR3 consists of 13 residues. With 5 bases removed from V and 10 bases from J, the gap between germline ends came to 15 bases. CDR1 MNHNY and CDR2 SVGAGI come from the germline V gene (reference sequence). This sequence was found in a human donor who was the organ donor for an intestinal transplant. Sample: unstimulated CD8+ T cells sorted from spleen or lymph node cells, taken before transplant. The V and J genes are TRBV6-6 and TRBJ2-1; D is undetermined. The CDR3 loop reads CASSPLLEPEQFF. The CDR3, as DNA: TGTGCCAGCAGTCCCCTGCTGGAGCCCGAGCAGTTCTTC.